Listed below are T cell receptor beta chains from one sample, sequenced in a study of response to subunit inactivated influenza vaccine. TCRdb re-analysed the RT-PCR reads in MiXCR, keeping a single row per CDR3 protein. The data show around 570,000 distinct CDR3 sequences, with over 9% seen just once and about 11% held by the top ten. These records were also assigned to another study, of T cells expressing NK-cell markers.

Material: PBMCs from blood, obtained on the day of vaccination. These receptors all come from a man in his fifties or sixties who received an inactivated influenza vaccine. Both conserved end residues are part of each CDR3. D genes are given only for firm matches. Expanded clones are given a class, and other clones once, few, many or no size at all.

D: TRBD1; V: TRBV29-1; J: TRBJ1-2; size: few; DNA: TGCAGCGTGGGGGACAGCTACTATGGCTACACCTTC; CDR3: CSVGDSYYGYTF
D: .; V: TRBV20-1; J: TRBJ1-6; size: .; DNA: TGCAGTGCTAGGCCAGGGGAGGGTGTTTATTCACCCCTCCACTTT; CDR3: CSARPGEGVYSPLHF
D: TRBD1; V: TRBV5-1; J: TRBJ2-1; size: many; DNA: TGCGCCAGCAGCGGACAGGGGGCGGGGAATGAGCAGTTCTTC; CDR3: CASSGQGAGNEQFF
D: TRBD1; V: TRBV5-6; J: TRBJ1-1; size: few; DNA: TGTGCCAGCAGCTTGGACGGACAGGGAGGAACTGAAGCTTTCTTT; CDR3: CASSLDGQGGTEAFF
D: .; V: TRBV15; J: TRBJ2-2; size: few; DNA: TGTGCCACCAGCAGAGCGGGGTACACCGGGGAGCTGTTTTTT; CDR3: CATSRAGYTGELFF
D: TRBD1; V: TRBV29-1; J: TRBJ1-1; size: many; DNA: TGCAGCGCGACAGGGCTCTCGGACACTGAAGCTTTCTTT; CDR3: CSATGLSDTEAFF
D: TRBD2; V: TRBV6-2/TRBV6-3; J: TRBJ2-1; size: few; DNA: TGTGCCAGCAGTCCCAGGACTAGCGGGAATGGCTACAATGAGCAGTTCTTC; CDR3: CASSPRTSGNGYNEQFF
D: .; V: TRBV11-3; J: TRBJ2-1; size: few; DNA: TGTGCCAGCAGCTTAGATAGGGACGGGGCCTACAATGAGCAGTTCTTC; CDR3: CASSLDRDGAYNEQFF
D: .; V: TRBV6-5; J: TRBJ2-1; size: many; DNA: TGTGCCAGCAGTTATTACCAGGCGTCTTTCGATGAGCAGTTCTTC; CDR3: CASSYYQASFDEQFF
D: .; V: TRBV5-1; J: TRBJ2-1; size: few; DNA: TGCGCCAGCAGCCTCCGGACCTCTGTCAGTTTTTCCCAATCTGGTGAGCAGTTCTTC; CDR3: CASSLRTSVSFSQSGEQFF
D: TRBD2; V: TRBV20-1; J: TRBJ2-7; size: .; DNA: TGCAGTGCACTTGGACTAGCGGGGGACTACGAGCAGTACTTC; CDR3: CSALGLAGDYEQYF
D: TRBD2; V: TRBV6-1; J: TRBJ2-1; size: few; DNA: TGTGCCAGCATGGGACTAATCGACCGGCAGTTCTTC; CDR3: CASMGLIDRQFF
D: .; V: TRBV7-8; J: TRBJ2-5; size: .; DNA: TGTGCCAGCAGCTTCAGAAGGGGGGGCGCGGAGACCCAGTACTTC; CDR3: CASSFRRGGAETQYF
D: TRBD1; V: TRBV6-1; J: TRBJ1-1; size: .; DNA: TGTGCCAGTAAGATTCCGGACAGGGTACTCGGGAACACTGAAGCTTTCTTT; CDR3: CASKIPDRVLGNTEAFF
D: TRBD1; V: TRBV3-1; J: TRBJ1-4; size: many; DNA: TGTGCCAGCAGCCAATATGGGACAGGCACCAATGAAAAACTGTTTTTT; CDR3: CASSQYGTGTNEKLFF
D: .; V: TRBV7-2; J: TRBJ2-7; size: .; DNA: TGTGCCAGCAGCTTGAGCGGCTGGGAGCAGTACTTC; CDR3: CASSLSGWEQYF
D: TRBD2; V: TRBV7-2; J: TRBJ2-1; size: .; DNA: TGTGCCAGCAGCTTAGGGCCTAGCGGGTACAATGAGCAGTTCTTC; CDR3: CASSLGPSGYNEQFF
D: .; V: TRBV12-3/TRBV12-4; J: TRBJ2-5; size: .; DNA: TGTGCCAGCAGTTTGACTGCGGTAGAGACCCAGTACTTC; CDR3: CASSLTAVETQYF
D: .; V: TRBV7-9; J: TRBJ2-3; size: few; DNA: TGTGCCAGCAGCTACCTAGGGACTAGCACAGATACGCAGTATTTT; CDR3: CASSYLGTSTDTQYF